A single sample is the source of the 28 T cell receptor beta chains below, sequenced in a study of human T cells and chemical hapten exposure. Time point defined: pre-sensitization, week 0. Stated treatment: therapeutic diphenylcyclopropenone sensitization with weekly scalp DPC. TCRdb re-analysed the RACE reads in MiXCR, keeping a single row per CDR3 protein. The data contain roughly 110,000 distinct CDR3 sequences, more than 10% of them singletons. Sequencing was performed on whole blood, taken in connection with sensitization to the hapten diphenylcyclopropenone (DPC). These receptors were taken from a woman aged 45-60 years with alopecia areata. Some clones in this sample may be carry-over from other donors' samples.

CDR3 sequence: CASSLSHSGEQYF. CDR3 bases: TGTGCCAGCAGCTTAAGTCATTCGGGCGAGCAGTACTTC. The chain has TRBV7-9 and TRBJ2-7; no clear D. The CDR3 is 13 residues long. V gave up 2 bases and J gave up 6 bases, with 11 bases separating them. The germline gives CDR1 SEHNR, CDR2 FQNEAQ (reference sequence).

This clonotype was picked up a small number of times. At one boundary the junction diverges from the germline segment, which might be a read error. This chain links TRBV20-1 with TRBJ2-3, with 7 bases matching TRBD2. There are 15 residues in the CDR3. The germline gives CDR1 DFQATT, CDR2 SNEGSKA (reference sequence). CDR3: CSVREATSRQDTQYF. CDR3 bases: TGCAGTGTTAGAGAGGCGACTAGCCGTCAAGATACGCAGTATTTT.

This chain links TRBV5-4 with TRBJ1-2, with unresolved D. The length of the CDR3 is 16 residues. Germline CDR1 reads SGHNT; CDR2 reads YYREEE (reference sequence). Trimming took 0 bases from V and 7 from J, leaving 19 bases between them. CDR3: CASSLVEVHPAIGYTF. CDR3 coding DNA: TGTGCCAGCAGCTTGGTAGAGGTCCACCCAGCTATTGGCTACACCTTC.

The V call is TRBV25-1, the J call TRBJ1-1, with D possibly being TRBD1 (6 bases). The CDR3 runs 14 residues. Trimming took off 1 base at V and 4 bases at J, with 10 bases between the two ends. The V gene's germline CDR1 is MGHDK and CDR2 SYGVNS. The CDR3 sequence is CASSELRGGTEAFF. The CDR3 DNA reads TGTGCCAGCAGTGAATTAAGGGGGGGCACTGAAGCTTTCTTT.

This clonotype has only a few counts. The chain couples TRBV5-5 to TRBJ1-1, with D unclear. Germline loops: CDR1 SGHKS, CDR2 YYEKEE (reference sequence). V was pared by 6 bases and J by 4 bases, with 16 bases between. This CDR3 is built from 14 residues. CDR3 in DNA: TGTGCCAGCATCGTGAACATCGCCGCCACTGAAGCTTTCTTT. This sequence encodes CASIVNIAATEAFF.

The V and J genes are TRBV5-4 and TRBJ1-6; the D is unclear. V was trimmed by 8 bases and J by 7 bases, leaving 13 bases between them. The germline gives CDR1 SGHNT, CDR2 YYREEE (reference sequence). The CDR3 extends over 13 amino acids. This CDR3 reads CARKGSRNSPLHF. The DNA for the CDR3 is TGTGCCAGAAAGGGCAGCAGGAATTCACCCCTCCACTTT.

The chain employs TRBV7-2 and TRBJ2-7; D gene unclear. CDR3 length equals 13 residues. V shed 3 bases and J shed 4 bases, with 10 bases lying between them. Germline CDR1 reads SGHTA; CDR2 reads FQGNSA. Here the CDR3 reads CASSFGGRYEQYF. The CDR3 nucleotides are TGTGCCAGCAGCTTTGGCGGCAGGTACGAGCAGTACTTC. Looking up the rest from reference TRBV7-2 and TRBJ2-7 gives the full variable domain: GAGVSQSPSNKVTEKGKDVELRCDPISGHTALYWYRQSLGQGLEFLIYFQGNSAPDKSGLPSDRFSAERTGGSVSTLTIQRTQQEDSAVYLCASSFGGRYEQYFGPGTRLTVT.

As to this clonotype: Germline and junction disagree at one end, which may indicate a read error. CDR3 nucleotides: TGCAGTGCTAGTGACCCTAACTATGGCTACAACTTC. It encodes CSASDPNYGYNF. This chain uses TRBV20-1 with TRBJ1-2, with D unresolved. The germline gives CDR1 DFQATT, CDR2 SNEGSKA (reference sequence). The CDR3 has 12 amino acids.

This clonotype was observed at least ten times. The V gene is TRBV10-3, the J gene TRBJ2-7, with D unclear. Germline CDR1 ENHRY, CDR2 SYGVKD. This CDR3 spans 10 amino acids. Deletions cut 6 bases from V and 3 bases from J, with 3 bases between. The CDR3 bases are TGTGCCATCAGCGTCTACGAGCAGTACTTC. Translating gives CAISVYEQYF.

The rearrangement joins TRBV20-1 to TRBJ1-2; D gene uncertain. The CDR3 length is 11 residues. The V gene lost 2 bases and the J gene lost 6 bases, with 7 bases spanning the gap. Germline V gene lookup returns CDR1 DFQATT and CDR2 SNEGSKA (reference sequence). For the CDR3, the DNA is TGCAGTGCTAGAAGGGATGATGGCTACACCTTC. Its protein is CSARRDDGYTF.

This clonotype was counted only a few times. This rearrangement joins TRBV7-2 to TRBJ1-1; D gene ambiguous. V was shortened by 3 bases and J by 8 bases, with 13 bases between the two germline ends. CDR3 length: 13 amino acids. CDR1 SGHTA and CDR2 FQGNSA come from the germline V gene. The CDR3 reads CASSFTTASEAFF. The CDR3 DNA follows: TGTGCCAGCAGCTTTACCACGGCCTCCGAAGCTTTCTTT.

The sample holds a few counts of this clonotype. The J gene is TRBJ1-5, the V gene TRBV28; maybe TRBD1 (5 bases). Trimming shortened V by 6 bases and J by 6 bases, and 21 bases separated the two germline ends. CDR3 size: 16 residues. Germline V gives CDR1 MDHEN, CDR2 SYDVKM. The chain's CDR3 is CASSAPGPSSGQPQHF. CDR3 nucleotide sequence: TGTGCCAGCAGCGCTCCGGGACCCAGTTCGGGTCAGCCCCAGCATTTT.

There are a few counts of this clonotype. The chain has TRBV6-5 and TRBJ2-7, with D maybe TRBD1 (5 bases). V lost 0 bases to trimming and J lost 4 bases, with 13 bases between them. This CDR3 has 15 amino acids. Germline-derived CDR1 and CDR2 are MNHEY and SVGAGI. The CDR3 loop reads CASSYSQGLGYEQYF. DNA of the CDR3: TGTGCCAGCAGTTACTCGCAGGGTTTGGGATACGAGCAGTACTTC.

This clonotype turned up a few times. This sequence joins TRBV20-1 and TRBJ1-5; maybe TRBD1 (6 bases). CDR3 size: 15 residues. Germline CDR1 DFQATT, CDR2 SNEGSKA (reference sequence). Trimming shortened V by 4 bases and J by 3 bases, and 16 bases separated the two germline ends. The DNA for the CDR3 is TGCAGTGCTACCCCGGTAGGGGGGAACAATCAGCCCCAGCATTTT. Its translation is CSATPVGGNNQPQHF.

The table lists this clonotype with many counts. The gene calls are TRBV28 and TRBJ1-2, with D perhaps TRBD1 (6 bases). Germline V gives CDR1 MDHEN, CDR2 SYDVKM. V lost 2 bases, J lost 4 bases, and 11 bases lay in between. The CDR3 length is 14 residues. CDR3 in amino acids: CASSLIGGAYGYTF. CDR3 nucleotides: TGTGCCAGCAGTTTAATTGGGGGCGCCTATGGCTACACCTTC.

This rearrangement joins TRBV20-1 to TRBJ1-5; D not certain. The CDR3 has 13 residues. Germline CDR1 is DFQATT and CDR2 is SNEGSKA (reference sequence). Trimming took 4 bases from V and 0 from J, leaving 7 bases between them. In DNA form, the CDR3 reads TGCAGTGCTACAGATGATAGCAATCAGCCCCAGCATTTT. Its protein product is CSATDDSNQPQHF.

The table lists this clonotype with many counts. V and J are TRBV7-9 and TRBJ2-5; TRBD1 matches at 7 bases. This CDR3 region has 18 residues. Germline V gives CDR1 SEHNR, CDR2 FQNEAQ (reference sequence). With 2 bases clipped from V and 1 base from J, the junction kept 13 bases outside the gene matches. CDR3 bases: TGTGCCAGCAGCTTAACGGGACAGTCTAACGTCCGCCAAGAGACCCAGTACTTC. Translation gives CASSLTGQSNVRQETQYF. The entire variable domain, with the rest obtained from reference TRBV7-9 and TRBJ2-5, is as follows: DTGVSQNPRHKITKRGQNVTFRCDPISEHNRLYWYRQTLGQGPEFLTYFQNEAQLEKSRLLSDRFSAERPKGSFSTLEIQRTEQGDSAMYLCASSLTGQSNVRQETQYFGPGTRLLVL.

The V and J genes are TRBV28 and TRBJ2-1; perhaps TRBD2 as D (6 bases). V gave up 8 bases and J gave up 3 bases, with 17 bases separating them. The CDR3 spans 15 residues. Germline loops: CDR1 MDHEN, CDR2 SYDVKM. Here the CDR3 DNA reads TGTGCCAGCTCCTCCGGGACTCGAGGCTACAATGAGCAGTTCTTC. Translating it yields CASSSGTRGYNEQFF.

V gene TRBV27 combines with J gene TRBJ2-2; D unclear. CDR1 is MNHEY and CDR2 is SMNVEV in the germline V gene (reference sequence). The CDR3 covers 14 residues. Trimming shortened V by 6 bases and J by 4 bases, and 12 bases separated the two germline ends. In DNA, the CDR3 is TGTGCCAGCAGCCAGGCCCCGGGCACCGGGGAGCTGTTTTTT. Translated: CASSQAPGTGELFF.

V and J are TRBV6-1 and TRBJ1-1; the D is unclear. CDR1 MNHNS and CDR2 SASEGT come from the germline V gene. Trimming stripped 2 bases from V and 4 bases from J, with 8 bases between. The CDR3 has 13 amino acids. This chain's CDR3 is CASSERWGTEAFF. The CDR3 region has the DNA TGTGCCAGCAGTGAAAGGTGGGGCACTGAAGCTTTCTTT.

This clonotype was seen a handful of times. The chain is built from TRBV10-2 and TRBJ1-2, with no clear D. The CDR3 spans 12 residues. Trimming took 5 bases from V and 0 from J, leaving 4 bases between them. The V gene's germline CDR1 is WSHSY and CDR2 SAAADI. As DNA, the CDR3 is TGCGCCAGCAGTCTGTCTAACTATGGCTACACCTTC. This gives the protein CASSLSNYGYTF.

This rearrangement joins TRBV9 to TRBJ2-2, with 10 bases identical to TRBD2. Germline loops: CDR1 SGDLS, CDR2 YYNGEE. This CDR3 is 18 amino acids long. V shed 0 bases, J shed 2 bases, and the junction held 7 bases outside the gene matches. CDR3 bases: TGTGCCAGCAGCGTAGTAGCGGGAGGTACCATCAACACCGGGGAGCTGTTTTTT. Protein product: CASSVVAGGTINTGELFF. The entire variable domain, with the rest obtained from reference TRBV9 and TRBJ2-2, is as follows: DSGVTQTPKHLITATGQRVTLRCSPRSGDLSVYWYQQSLDQGLQFLIQYYNGEERAKGNILERFSAQQFPDLHSELNLSSLELGDSALYFCASSVVAGGTINTGELFFGEGSRLTVL.

The chain carries TRBV28 and TRBJ2-5; the match to TRBD1 covers 8 bases. The CDR3 extends over 12 amino acids. The germline V gene has CDR1 MDHEN and CDR2 SYDVKM. The V segment lost 7 bases and the J segment 4 bases; nucleotides outside the gene matches: 2. The CDR3 DNA reads TGTGCCAGCATAACAGGGGGAGAGACCCAGTACTTC. The encoded protein is CASITGGETQYF. The whole variable domain, remainder taken from reference TRBV28 and TRBJ2-5, is DVKVTQSSRYLVKRTGEKVFLECVQDMDHENMFWYRQDPGLGLRLIYFSYDVKMKEKGDIPEGYSVSREKKERFSLILESASTNQTSMYLCASITGGETQYFGPGTRLLVL.

This clonotype was seen ten or more times. This chain links TRBV28 with TRBJ2-7, with 8 bases that match TRBD1. In germline, CDR1 is MDHEN, CDR2 SYDVKM. CDR3 size: 16 residues. With V trimmed by 8 bases and J by 6 bases, 18 bases remained unmatched. In nucleotides, the CDR3 is TGTGCCAGCGGCCGGGACAGGAGCGGGCCGAGAGCCGAGCAGTACTTC. Residues: CASGRDRSGPRAEQYF. The complete variable domain, with remaining parts taken from reference TRBV28 and TRBJ2-7, reads DVKVTQSSRYLVKRTGEKVFLECVQDMDHENMFWYRQDPGLGLRLIYFSYDVKMKEKGDIPEGYSVSREKKERFSLILESASTNQTSMYLCASGRDRSGPRAEQYFGPGTRLTVT.

This clonotype was observed a few times. V gene TRBV6-1 combines with J gene TRBJ2-3; tentatively, D is TRBD1 (6 bases). The CDR3 covers 15 residues. Germline values: CDR1 MNHNS, CDR2 SASEGT. V lost 3 bases, J lost 0 bases, and 10 bases lay in between. CDR3 amino acids: CASSDPGASTDTQYF. The CDR3 DNA sequence: TGTGCCAGCAGTGATCCAGGGGCTAGCACAGATACGCAGTATTTT.

The sample holds a few counts of this clonotype. The chain employs TRBV3-1 and TRBJ1-2; D remains unclear. CDR1 is LGHDT, CDR2 YNNKEL, per germline (reference sequence). The ends were cut back, 4 bases at V and 8 bases at J, with 14 bases in the middle. There are 13 residues in the CDR3. The CDR3 coding sequence is TGTGCCAGCAGCCCCGTCACCGCGGAGGGCTACACCTTC. Translated, it gives CASSPVTAEGYTF.

This clonotype has just a few counts. The chain has TRBV28 and TRBJ2-3; perhaps TRBD2 as D (5 bases). Trimming took 3 bases from V and 8 from J, leaving 9 bases between them. Germline loops: CDR1 MDHEN, CDR2 SYDVKM. The CDR3 contains 12 residues. For the CDR3, the DNA is TGTGCCAGCAGTTTTGGAGGAGTTACGCAGTATTTT. This translates into CASSFGGVTQYF.

The V call is TRBV28, the J call TRBJ2-7, with D possibly matching TRBD1 (6 bases). Trimming took 9 bases from V and 6 from J, leaving 12 bases between them. The germline V gene has CDR1 MDHEN and CDR2 SYDVKM. This CDR3 is built from 11 residues. The CDR3 DNA reads as TGTGCCAGTTACAGGGCGCCCGAGCAGTACTTC. This codes for CASYRAPEQYF.